Many counts were recorded for the clone carrying this TCR beta chain. The sample belongs to a study of early T cells in non-severe SARS-CoV-2 infection. Study in general: Whole-blood bulk RNA, unsorted, was sequenced, and chains were unpaired.

The CDR3 has 13 residues. CDR1 is LGHNA, CDR2 YNFKEQ, per germline. Trimming shortened V by 0 bases and J by 8 bases, and 10 bases separated the two germline ends. In the library, individual cDNA molecules carried attached unique molecular identifiers. TCRdb called the 5' RACE reads again in MiXCR, with one record for every CDR3 protein. This sample has about 18,000 distinct CDR3 sequences, with roughly 6.1% found just once. The sequencing input was whole blood. The chain recombines TRBV4-2 with TRBJ1-2; D call uncertain. This receptor was identified in an adult who was a healthcare worker with PCR-confirmed SARS-CoV-2 infection or an uninfected control (not recorded which). The chain's CDR3 is CASSQDSSGGYTF. CDR3 coding DNA: TGTGCCAGCAGCCAAGATTCCAGTGGGGGCTACACCTTC.